These 9 T cell receptor beta chains share one sample of origin, sequenced in a study of cytomegalovirus exposure and HLA in healthy donors. The PCR made use of 60 Vbeta and 13 Jbeta primers. Sequencing used immunoSEQ multiplex PCR; TCRdb keeps in-frame clones, though not all of them. Of around 80,000 clones in the sample, 74% were seen once. Sample: PBMCs. The origin of the receptors is a man aged 40-49 years in good health and CMV-seropositive.

The V gene is TRBV6-1, the J gene TRBJ1-1; possibly TRBD1 for D (5 bases). V dropped 8 bases and J dropped 7 bases, with 17 bases sitting between them. This CDR3 is built from 13 residues. Germline CDR1 and CDR2: MNHNS and SASEGT. This CDR3 reads CASQRGGFSEAFF. For the CDR3, the DNA is TGTGCCAGCCAGAGGGGAGGCTTTAGTGAAGCTTTCTTT.

Regarding this clone: The sample carries other DNA sequences with the same CDR3. The chain has TRBV6-5 and TRBJ2-3; TRBD2 might be the D (5 bases). This CDR3 is 15 amino acids long. The V and J ends lost 0 bases and 1 base respectively, with 8 bases between them. CDR1 and CDR2 from the germline V gene are MNHEY and SVGAGI. The CDR3 region is CASSYSGRGTDTQYF. In DNA form, the CDR3 reads TGTGCCAGCAGTTACTCAGGGCGGGGCACAGATACGCAGTATTTT.

By share, this clone ranks as medium-sized (0.01 to 0.1%). This chain uses TRBV4-2 with TRBJ2-7, with 15 bases fitting TRBD2. Germline trimming cut 3 bases from V and 6 bases from J; bases unmatched to any gene: 6. Germline CDR1 and CDR2: LGHNA and YNFKEQ. The CDR3 length is 16 residues. The chain's CDR3 is CASSHPGLAGGIEQYF. DNA for the CDR3: TGTGCCAGCAGCCACCCCGGACTAGCGGGGGGGATCGAGCAGTACTTC.

The chain joins TRBV5-6 to TRBJ2-2; 9 bases are shared with TRBD1. Germline V lookup: CDR1 SGHDT, CDR2 YYEEEE. The V and J ends lost 1 base and 4 bases, in that order; junction bases with no gene match: 5. This CDR3 has 16 amino acids. CDR3 amino acids: CASSLLDRGGTGELFF. Written as DNA, the CDR3 is TGTGCCAGCAGCTTGCTGGACAGGGGTGGCACCGGGGAGCTGTTTTTT.

This chain uses TRBV5-4 with TRBJ2-1, with D possibly TRBD2 on 6 matching bases. Looked up from germline, CDR1 is SGHNT and CDR2 is YYREEE (reference sequence). CDR3 size: 16 residues. V lost 1 base, J lost 4 bases, and 15 bases lay in between. The CDR3 bases are TGTGCCAGCAGCTTGAGAAGGACTACCAATTACAATGAGCAGTTCTTC. Residues: CASSLRRTTNYNEQFF.

V gene TRBV28 combines with J gene TRBJ1-1, with D possibly being TRBD1 (5 bases). This CDR3 has 13 residues. Trimming removed 8 bases from V and 1 base from J, with 11 bases in between. The germline V gene has CDR1 MDHEN and CDR2 SYDVKM. The CDR3 sequence: CASLSTANTEAFF. For the CDR3, the DNA is TGTGCCAGCTTATCGACAGCGAACACTGAAGCTTTCTTT.

The V gene is TRBV6-5, the J gene TRBJ1-1; D is ambiguous. Trimming cost V 10 bases and J 1 base, with 7 bases left between them. The germline CDR1 and CDR2 sequences are MNHEY and SVGAGI. The CDR3 length is 11 residues. CDR3 region: CAIYTNTEAFF. The CDR3 DNA reads as TGTGCCATCTATACGAACACTGAAGCTTTCTTT.

The CDR3: CASSEYLAGGPTGELFF. Written as DNA, the CDR3 is TGTGCCAGCAGTGAATATCTAGCGGGAGGGCCCACCGGGGAGCTGTTTTTT. The chain has TRBV2 and TRBJ2-2; 12 nucleotides align to TRBD2. The CDR3 is 17 amino acids. The V and J ends lost 2 bases and 4 bases, in that order; junction bases with no gene match: 5. CDR1 is SNHLY and CDR2 is FYNNEI in the germline V gene.

V gene TRBV2 combines with J gene TRBJ1-5; D might be TRBD1 (5 bases). With 5 bases removed from V and 0 bases from J, the gap between germline ends came to 14 bases. This CDR3 contains 16 residues. Germline V gene lookup returns CDR1 SNHLY and CDR2 FYNNEI. CDR3 protein: CASSPLTDYSNQPQHF. The CDR3 nucleotides are TGTGCCAGCAGTCCCCTGACAGATTATAGCAATCAGCCCCAGCATTTT.